These 9 T cell receptor beta chains were all obtained from the same sample, sequenced in a study of breast tumors, draining lymph nodes, adjacent tissues. The lymph nodes were axillary draining lymph nodes from breast cancer patients. Each CDR3 protein is one row after TCRdb ran MiXCR on the multiplex PCR reads. The sample includes roughly 110,000 distinct CDR3 sequences, roughly 29% of them seen just once. Source material: axillary lymph node tissue. The receptors shown here come from a female donor with breast cancer. Some clones in this sample may be carry-over from other donors' samples.

This clonotype was found a few times. A much more abundant neighbour one base away suggests this may be a read error. V usage is TRBV18 and J usage is TRBJ2-3; D is unclear. Germline V lookup: CDR1 KGHSH, CDR2 LQKENI. V gave up 2 bases and J gave up 4 bases, with 7 bases separating them. The CDR3 contains 13 residues. In nucleotides, the CDR3 is TGTGCCAGCTCACCAGGGGATCCAGATACGCAGTATTTT. Translated: CASSPGDPDTQYF.

This clonotype has more than one count but fewer than ten. The gene calls are TRBV28 and TRBJ2-5, with unresolved D. CDR1 is MDHEN and CDR2 is SYDVKM in the germline V gene. V was shortened by 6 bases and J by 1 base, with 9 bases between the two germline ends. This CDR3 has 13 residues. The CDR3 protein is CASRSGSQETQYF. The CDR3 DNA is TGTGCCAGCAGAAGTGGCAGCCAAGAGACCCAGTACTTC.

This clonotype was counted at least ten times. The chain links TRBV6-5 to TRBJ1-2; D ambiguous. The CDR3 extends over 12 amino acids. Deletions cut 0 bases from V and 6 bases from J, with 5 bases between. Germline V gives CDR1 MNHEY, CDR2 SVGAGI. DNA of the CDR3: TGTGCCAGCAGTTACTCAGGGAATGGCTACACCTTC. This gives the protein CASSYSGNGYTF.

This clonotype was recorded at least ten times. The V and J genes are TRBV7-2 and TRBJ2-1, with TRBD2 matching over 13 bases. The CDR3 sequence is 15 residues long. V lost 4 bases, J lost 6 bases, and 3 bases stayed unmatched. The V gene's germline CDR1 is SGHTA and CDR2 FQGNSA. In DNA form, the CDR3 reads TGTGCCAGCAGCTCACTAGCGGGGGGGCGCAATGAGCAGTTCTTC. The encoded protein is CASSSLAGGRNEQFF.

This clonotype was seen many times. The chain combines TRBV28 with TRBJ1-6; TRBD1 matches at 8 bases. Per germline, CDR1 MDHEN and CDR2 SYDVKM. Losses at the gene ends were 7 bases for V and 9 bases for J; bases not matched to a gene: 8. The CDR3 length is 14 residues. In nucleotides, the CDR3 is TGTGCCAGCACCTGGCGGGACAGGCTTTCACCCCTCCACTTT. It translates to CASTWRDRLSPLHF.

This clonotype was recorded many times. This chain uses TRBV7-2 with TRBJ1-6; 7 bases are a match to TRBD1. The CDR3 length is 16 residues. V shed 4 bases and J 4 bases; nucleotides not matched to a gene: 7. The germline gives CDR1 SGHTA, CDR2 FQGNSA. CDR3 DNA: TGTGCCAGCAGCTCCCGAGGGACAGAGTATAATTCACCCCTCCACTTT. Amino acid sequence: CASSSRGTEYNSPLHF. Full variable domain (outside the CDR3, taken from reference TRBV7-2 and TRBJ1-6): GAGVSQSPSNKVTEKGKDVELRCDPISGHTALYWYRQSLGQGLEFLIYFQGNSAPDKSGLPSDRFSAERTGGSVSTLTIQRTQQEDSAVYLCASSSRGTEYNSPLHFGNGTRLTVT.

About this clonotype: The missing conserved phenylalanine or tryptophan at the end of this CDR3 makes a read error likely. No DNA is shown, since the ends of the CDR3 on it are uncertain; the CDR3 is the one TCRdb lists. The V and J genes are TRBV7-9 and TRBJ1-2; the listed D gene, TRBD1, was not tested against the DNA. In germline, CDR1 is SEHNR, CDR2 FQNEAQ (reference sequence). The CDR3 comprises 14 residues, both ends counted. Here the CDR3 reads CASSLPGAGRGYNI.

The sample holds many counts of this clonotype. The chain carries TRBV6-5 and TRBJ2-7, with a weak D call TRBD2 (7 bases). The germline CDR1 and CDR2 sequences are MNHEY and SVGAGI. The germline V and J ends were trimmed by 10 bases and 3 bases, with 19 bases remaining between them. CDR3 length: 14 amino acids. The CDR3 loop reads CATRGGAGYYEQYF. The CDR3 DNA reads as TGTGCCACCAGGGGTGGAGCGGGGTACTACGAGCAGTACTTC.

The chain links TRBV28 to TRBJ2-3; D ambiguous. The length of the CDR3 is 12 residues. The V gene lost 2 bases and the J gene lost 6 bases, with 6 bases spanning the gap. The V gene's germline CDR1 is MDHEN and CDR2 SYDVKM. The CDR3 nucleotides are TGTGCCAGCAGTTTAAGGTGGGATACGCAGTATTTT. This translates into CASSLRWDTQYF. Full variable domain (rest looked up from reference TRBV28 and TRBJ2-3): DVKVTQSSRYLVKRTGEKVFLECVQDMDHENMFWYRQDPGLGLRLIYFSYDVKMKEKGDIPEGYSVSREKKERFSLILESASTNQTSMYLCASSLRWDTQYFGPGTRLTVL.